Listed below are T cell receptor beta chains from one sample, sequenced in a study of Tregs in tolerant kidney transplant recipients. Clones were sequenced by immunoSEQ multiplex PCR, and TCRdb holds only the in-frame ones, with some missing. The sample includes tens of thousands of clones, 93% seen only once; the top ten take roughly 1.7%. The specimen was CD4+ T cells from blood (PBMCs), collected 12 months after the transplant. All receptors derive from a human patient who received a combined kidney and bone marrow transplant. These T cells may partly come from the graft donor. Both conserved end residues are part of each CDR3. The order of the fields is V gene, D gene, clone size, J gene, CDR3 protein, CDR3 DNA. The D gene is left open where the match is weak. Clone size is not always given. Where it is, it says once, few, many or a class for expanded clones.

v_gene: TRBV18
d_gene: TRBD1
abundance: -
j_gene: TRBJ2-7
CDR3aa: CASSPSPTGAYEQYF
CDR3nt: TGTGCCAGCTCGCCATCCCCTACAGGGGCCTACGAGCAGTACTTC

v_gene: TRBV6-5
d_gene: TRBD1
abundance: -
j_gene: TRBJ2-2
CDR3aa: CASRGQVVTGELFF
CDR3nt: TGTGCCAGCAGGGGACAGGTTGTTACCGGGGAGCTGTTTTTT

v_gene: TRBV5-5
d_gene: -
abundance: -
j_gene: TRBJ2-7
CDR3aa: CASSLNVGGRGSYEQYF
CDR3nt: TGTGCCAGCAGCTTGAATGTAGGTGGACGGGGCTCCTACGAGCAGTACTTC

v_gene: TRBV6-5
d_gene: TRBD2
abundance: -
j_gene: TRBJ2-7
CDR3aa: CATGEGPYEQYF
CDR3nt: TGTGCCACCGGGGAGGGTCCCTACGAGCAGTACTTC

v_gene: TRBV18
d_gene: TRBD1
abundance: -
j_gene: TRBJ1-5
CDR3aa: CASSTTGQGVQPQHF
CDR3nt: TGTGCCAGCTCAACGACCGGACAGGGGGTTCAGCCCCAGCATTTT

v_gene: TRBV18
d_gene: TRBD1
abundance: -
j_gene: TRBJ1-5
CDR3aa: CASCEDREDQPQHF
CDR3nt: TGTGCCAGCTGCGAGGACAGGGAAGATCAGCCCCAGCATTTT

v_gene: TRBV27
d_gene: -
abundance: -
j_gene: TRBJ2-4
CDR3aa: CASSLSGLLAKNIQYF
CDR3nt: TGTGCCAGCAGTCTTTCCGGACTTCTAGCCAAAAACATTCAGTACTTC

v_gene: TRBV27
d_gene: -
abundance: -
j_gene: TRBJ1-2
CDR3aa: CASSLRSLAGYTF
CDR3nt: TGTGCCAGCAGTTTACGCTCACTAGCTGGCTACACCTTC

v_gene: TRBV10-3
d_gene: TRBD1
abundance: few
j_gene: TRBJ1-1
CDR3aa: CAIRGTAMNTEAFF
CDR3nt: TGTGCCATCAGAGGGACAGCTATGAACACTGAAGCTTTCTTT

v_gene: TRBV27
d_gene: -
abundance: -
j_gene: TRBJ2-7
CDR3aa: CASSFSGPYEQYF
CDR3nt: TGTGCCAGCAGTTTCTCGGGTCCCTACGAGCAGTACTTC

v_gene: TRBV7-6
d_gene: TRBD1
abundance: -
j_gene: TRBJ2-7
CDR3aa: CASSLGDRDYEQYF
CDR3nt: TGTGCCAGCAGCTTAGGGGACAGGGACTACGAGCAGTACTTC

v_gene: TRBV2
d_gene: -
abundance: -
j_gene: TRBJ2-4
CDR3aa: CASSATKNIQYF
CDR3nt: TGTGCCAGCAGTGCAACCAAAAACATTCAGTACTTC

v_gene: TRBV5-1
d_gene: TRBD1
abundance: -
j_gene: TRBJ1-1
CDR3aa: CASSGAQGAGFAEAFF
CDR3nt: TGCGCCAGCAGCGGAGCACAGGGGGCGGGTTTCGCTGAAGCTTTCTTT

v_gene: TRBV18
d_gene: -
abundance: -
j_gene: TRBJ2-1
CDR3aa: CASSPPDQGGRVF
CDR3nt: TGTGCCAGCTCACCTCCCGATCAGGGGGGAAGGGTCTTC

v_gene: TRBV7-6
d_gene: TRBD2
abundance: -
j_gene: TRBJ2-5
CDR3aa: CASSLDPAGRLETQYF
CDR3nt: TGTGCCAGCAGCTTAGATCCAGCGGGGAGGTTGGAGACCCAGTACTTC

v_gene: TRBV4-3
d_gene: TRBD2
abundance: -
j_gene: TRBJ2-3
CDR3aa: CASSRTPGLAGSTDTQYF
CDR3nt: TGCGCCAGCAGCCGGACTCCGGGACTAGCGGGAAGCACAGATACGCAGTATTTT

v_gene: TRBV5-1
d_gene: TRBD1
abundance: -
j_gene: TRBJ2-7
CDR3aa: CASSLTGTGGYEQYF
CDR3nt: TGCGCCAGCAGCTTAACCGGGACAGGGGGTTACGAGCAGTACTTC

v_gene: TRBV11-2
d_gene: -
abundance: -
j_gene: TRBJ2-5
CDR3aa: CASSFSGETQYF
CDR3nt: TGTGCCAGCAGCTTCTCAGGGGAGACCCAGTACTTC

v_gene: TRBV30
d_gene: TRBD1
abundance: -
j_gene: TRBJ1-6
CDR3aa: CAWSGGGPYNSPLHF
CDR3nt: TGTGCCTGGTCGGGAGGGGGCCCCTATAATTCCCCCCTCCACTTT

v_gene: TRBV29-1
d_gene: TRBD2
abundance: -
j_gene: TRBJ2-1
CDR3aa: CSVMTSGRYEQFF
CDR3nt: TGCAGCGTAATGACTAGCGGGAGGTATGAGCAGTTCTTC

v_gene: TRBV7-2
d_gene: TRBD2
abundance: -
j_gene: TRBJ2-1
CDR3aa: CASSLRSGINEQFF
CDR3nt: TGTGCCAGCAGCTTAAGAAGCGGGATTAATGAGCAGTTCTTC

v_gene: TRBV18
d_gene: TRBD2
abundance: -
j_gene: TRBJ2-1
CDR3aa: CASSIGLASGPYNEQFF
CDR3nt: TGTGCCAGCTCGATTGGACTGGCTAGCGGGCCGTACAATGAGCAGTTCTTC

v_gene: TRBV18
d_gene: -
abundance: -
j_gene: TRBJ1-2
CDR3aa: CASSPLGQRANYGYTF
CDR3nt: TGTGCCAGCTCACCACTAGGACAGAGAGCTAACTATGGCTACACCTTC

v_gene: TRBV7-6
d_gene: TRBD2
abundance: -
j_gene: TRBJ2-3
CDR3aa: CASSPRFSGRASIADTQYF
CDR3nt: TGTGCCAGCAGCCCCCGGTTTAGCGGGAGGGCCTCAATAGCAGATACGCAGTATTTT

v_gene: TRBV27
d_gene: TRBD1
abundance: -
j_gene: TRBJ2-7
CDR3aa: CASSLLRGHKDEQYF
CDR3nt: TGTGCCAGCAGTTTATTGAGGGGGCATAAGGACGAGCAGTACTTC

v_gene: TRBV11-3
d_gene: TRBD1
abundance: -
j_gene: TRBJ1-1
CDR3aa: CASSPRTGVNTEAFF
CDR3nt: TGTGCCAGCAGCCCCCGGACAGGAGTGAACACTGAAGCTTTCTTT

v_gene: TRBV9
d_gene: TRBD2
abundance: -
j_gene: TRBJ2-1
CDR3aa: CASSVRLADNEQFF
CDR3nt: TGTGCCAGCAGCGTCCGACTAGCGGACAATGAGCAGTTCTTC

v_gene: TRBV7-2
d_gene: TRBD2
abundance: -
j_gene: TRBJ2-3
CDR3aa: CASGRLAGGRGTDTQYF
CDR3nt: TGTGCCAGCGGGCGACTAGCGGGAGGGAGGGGCACAGATACGCAGTATTTT

v_gene: TRBV9
d_gene: TRBD1
abundance: -
j_gene: TRBJ1-5
CDR3aa: CASSPTTGVGQPQHF
CDR3nt: TGTGCCAGCAGTCCCACAACAGGGGTAGGTCAGCCCCAGCATTTT

v_gene: TRBV7-2
d_gene: -
abundance: -
j_gene: TRBJ2-7
CDR3aa: CASSLGLSYEQYF
CDR3nt: TGTGCCAGCAGCTTAGGACTCAGCTACGAGCAGTACTTC

v_gene: TRBV7-7
d_gene: -
abundance: -
j_gene: TRBJ1-6
CDR3aa: CASSRGQPNSPLHF
CDR3nt: TGTGCCAGCAGCCGCGGACAGCCCAATTCACCCCTCCACTTT

v_gene: TRBV4-3
d_gene: -
abundance: -
j_gene: TRBJ1-2
CDR3aa: CASSQLTGNNYGYTF
CDR3nt: TGCGCCAGCAGCCAACTCACAGGGAATAACTATGGCTACACCTTC

v_gene: TRBV18
d_gene: -
abundance: -
j_gene: TRBJ1-5
CDR3aa: CASSPIRGRDQPQHF
CDR3nt: TGTGCCAGCTCTCCGATCAGGGGTAGGGATCAGCCCCAGCATTTT

v_gene: TRBV4-3
d_gene: TRBD1
abundance: once
j_gene: TRBJ2-7
CDR3aa: CASSPRDRGREQYF
CDR3nt: TGCGCCAGCAGCCCCCGGGACAGGGGGCGCGAGCAGTACTTC

v_gene: TRBV6-4
d_gene: TRBD2
abundance: -
j_gene: TRBJ2-1
CDR3aa: CAGQLAATNAEQFF
CDR3nt: TGTGCCGGGCAGCTAGCGGCTACCAACGCTGAGCAGTTCTTC

v_gene: TRBV2
d_gene: -
abundance: -
j_gene: TRBJ1-2
CDR3aa: CASTFNYGYTF
CDR3nt: TGTGCCAGCACCTTTAACTATGGCTACACCTTC

v_gene: TRBV9
d_gene: -
abundance: -
j_gene: TRBJ1-2
CDR3aa: CASSVDGRAVGYTF
CDR3nt: TGTGCCAGCAGCGTAGACGGCAGGGCCGTTGGCTACACCTTC

v_gene: TRBV5-1
d_gene: -
abundance: -
j_gene: TRBJ2-2
CDR3aa: CATGSGSNTGELFF
CDR3nt: TGCGCTACCGGGAGCGGGTCGAACACCGGGGAGCTGTTTTTT

v_gene: TRBV7-9
d_gene: -
abundance: -
j_gene: TRBJ1-1
CDR3aa: CASSPIGGRDTEAFF
CDR3nt: TGTGCCAGCAGCCCGATCGGGGGGAGAGACACTGAAGCTTTCTTT

v_gene: TRBV29-1
d_gene: -
abundance: -
j_gene: TRBJ1-1
CDR3aa: CSVVLAAAAFF
CDR3nt: TGCAGCGTTGTGCTGGCAGCGGCAGCTTTCTTT

v_gene: TRBV7-3
d_gene: TRBD1
abundance: -
j_gene: TRBJ2-5
CDR3aa: CASSLIPITGAVQETQYF
CDR3nt: TGTGCCAGCAGCTTAATACCCATCACAGGGGCTGTCCAAGAGACCCAGTACTTC

v_gene: TRBV18
d_gene: -
abundance: -
j_gene: TRBJ2-3
CDR3aa: CASSRDSTTDTQYF
CDR3nt: TGTGCCAGCTCCCGGGACTCAACCACAGATACGCAGTATTTT

v_gene: TRBV7-6
d_gene: TRBD1
abundance: -
j_gene: TRBJ2-1
CDR3aa: CASSRTGDSYNEQFF
CDR3nt: TGTGCCAGCAGCCGGACAGGCGATTCCTACAATGAGCAGTTCTTC

v_gene: TRBV6-1
d_gene: -
abundance: -
j_gene: TRBJ2-7
CDR3aa: CASSEAPYEQYF
CDR3nt: TGTGCCAGCAGTGAAGCCCCCTACGAGCAGTACTTC

v_gene: TRBV9
d_gene: -
abundance: -
j_gene: TRBJ2-3
CDR3aa: CASSVELYLSTDTQYF
CDR3nt: TGTGCCAGCAGCGTAGAACTGTACCTCAGCACAGATACGCAGTATTTT

v_gene: TRBV28
d_gene: TRBD1
abundance: -
j_gene: TRBJ1-2
CDR3aa: CASSLWQGDYGYTF
CDR3nt: TGTGCCAGCAGTTTATGGCAGGGGGACTATGGCTACACCTTC

v_gene: TRBV5-1
d_gene: TRBD1
abundance: -
j_gene: TRBJ2-3
CDR3aa: CASTQGQAASTDTQYF
CDR3nt: TGCGCCAGCACCCAAGGACAGGCTGCTAGCACAGATACGCAGTATTTT

v_gene: TRBV7-2
d_gene: TRBD1
abundance: -
j_gene: TRBJ1-6
CDR3aa: CASSSTTGGYNSPLHF
CDR3nt: TGTGCCAGCAGCTCCACTACAGGGGGCTATAATTCACCCCTCCACTTT

v_gene: TRBV4-3
d_gene: TRBD2
abundance: -
j_gene: TRBJ2-3
CDR3aa: CASSRITSVGTDTQYF
CDR3nt: TGCGCCAGCAGCAGGATTACTAGCGTGGGCACAGATACGCAGTATTTT

v_gene: TRBV12-5
d_gene: TRBD1
abundance: -
j_gene: TRBJ2-2
CDR3aa: CASGPGTGGTGELFF
CDR3nt: TGTGCTAGTGGTCCGGGGACAGGCGGGACCGGGGAGCTGTTTTTT

v_gene: TRBV27
d_gene: -
abundance: -
j_gene: TRBJ1-2
CDR3aa: CASSLYGPGGGISGYTF
CDR3nt: TGTGCCAGCAGTTTATATGGCCCCGGGGGGGGAATTAGTGGCTACACCTTC

v_gene: TRBV28
d_gene: -
abundance: -
j_gene: TRBJ2-7
CDR3aa: CASIRRDSGEQYF
CDR3nt: TGTGCCAGCATTAGGCGGGATTCAGGCGAGCAGTACTTC

v_gene: TRBV29-1
d_gene: -
abundance: -
j_gene: TRBJ2-7
CDR3aa: CSVTGTYNEQYF
CDR3nt: TGCAGCGTGACGGGGACATATAACGAGCAGTACTTC

v_gene: TRBV7-9
d_gene: -
abundance: -
j_gene: TRBJ2-2
CDR3aa: CASSLGQNTGELFF
CDR3nt: TGTGCCAGCAGCTTAGGGCAGAACACCGGGGAGCTGTTTTTT

v_gene: TRBV19
d_gene: TRBD1
abundance: once
j_gene: TRBJ1-1
CDR3aa: CASSHLPGAGGITEAFF
CDR3nt: TGTGCCAGTAGCCACCTTCCCGGGGCAGGGGGGATCACTGAAGCTTTCTTT

v_gene: TRBV5-6
d_gene: -
abundance: -
j_gene: TRBJ2-3
CDR3aa: CASSRVPPDTQYF
CDR3nt: TGTGCCAGCAGCCGGGTTCCCCCAGATACGCAGTATTTT